Here is one TCR beta chain with its context. The target antigen is unknown. The CDR3 covers 16 residues. V was clipped by 0 bases and J by 9 bases; unmatched bases: 7. Germline values: CDR1 LGHDT, CDR2 YNNKEL (reference sequence). The record originates from a study of naive and memory T cell subsets. Findings and limits, study-wide: Naive and memory repertoire findings lacked a ground truth for validation.

Two oligonucleotides, mixed equimolar, formed the beta constant-region primer covering TRBC1 and TRBC2. TCRdb ran MiXCR on the UMI-ligation and nested PCR reads and lists one entry per CDR3 protein. The data contain approximately 82,000 distinct CDR3 sequences, around 6.5% of them singletons. J is TRBJ1-6 and V is TRBV3-1, with 8 bases fitting TRBD1. The source material was central memory CD4+ T cells from blood. This receptor was taken from a human donor in good health. CDR3 loop: CASSQDWGTGISPLHF. Here the CDR3 DNA reads TGTGCCAGCAGCCAAGATTGGGGGACAGGTATTTCACCCCTCCACTTT.